This is a list of T cell receptor beta chains from one sample in a study of blood T cell repertoires in COVID-19. Method: immunoSEQ multiplex PCR; TCRdb's copy keeps in-frame clones and lacks some. The sample holds about 220,000 clones, over 75% seen once. The material sequenced was peripheral blood. The receptors shown here come from a human donor in a cohort sampled during active COVID-19. The CDR3 runs from the conserved cysteine through the conserved F or W. The order of the fields is clone size, D gene, J gene, V gene, CDR3 protein, CDR3 DNA. D genes are given only for firm matches. Expanded clones get a size class; other rows say once, few or many, or leave the size out.

once,TRBD2,TRBJ2-7,TRBV7-2,CASNSFTGAGVVRQYF,TGTGCCAGCAACTCCTTCACAGGAGCGGGAGTCGTTAGGCAGTACTTC
.,TRBD2,TRBJ2-5,TRBV5-6,CASSSDVAGPQETQYF,TGTGCCAGCAGCTCTGATGTAGCGGGCCCTCAAGAGACCCAGTACTTC
.,.,TRBJ1-2,TRBV24-1,CATSDPRGGGDYGYTF,TGTGCCACCAGTGATCCGCGGGGCGGCGGAGACTATGGCTACACCTTC
few,.,TRBJ2-2,TRBV21-1,CASSSVGGELFF,TGTGCCAGCAGTAGCGTAGGCGGGGAGCTGTTTTTT
.,.,TRBJ2-3,TRBV7-2,CASSFSRVKATQYF,TGTGCCAGCAGCTTCAGCAGGGTTAAGGCCACGCAGTATTTT
.,.,TRBJ1-1,TRBV2,CATTVSNTEAFF,TGTGCCACGACAGTTTCGAACACTGAAGCTTTCTTT
.,.,TRBJ1-6,TRBV3-1/TRBV3-2,CASSQVDSNSPLHF,TGTGCCAGCAGCCAAGTTGACTCAAATTCACCCCTCCACTTT
.,.,TRBJ2-4,TRBV9,CASSVGWGDRLKNIQYF,TGTGCCAGCAGCGTAGGTTGGGGCGACCGCTTAAAAAACATTCAGTACTTC
.,.,TRBJ1-2,TRBV5-1,CASSLAAGLYGYTF,TGCGCCAGCAGCTTGGCGGCAGGGCTCTATGGCTACACCTTC
.,.,TRBJ1-1,TRBV3-1/TRBV3-2,CASSQLRGTEAFF,TGTGCCAGCAGCCAACTTCGGGGCACTGAAGCTTTCTTT
once,TRBD2,TRBJ2-3,TRBV27,CASSLSPASGRLSTDTQYF,TGTGCCAGCAGTTTATCGCCGGCTAGCGGGAGACTTAGCACAGATACGCAGTATTTT
.,TRBD2,TRBJ2-5,TRBV9,CASSTPSGGGAPETQYF,TGTGCCAGCAGCACCCCCTCGGGCGGGGGGGCCCCAGAGACCCAGTACTTC
.,.,TRBJ2-1,TRBV5-4,CASSNRLNEQFF,TGTGCCAGCAGCAACAGACTAAATGAGCAGTTCTTC
once,TRBD1,TRBJ2-7,TRBV18,CASSRGQGARYEQYF,TGTGCCAGCTCACGGGGACAGGGGGCAAGGTACGAGCAGTACTTC
.,TRBD1,TRBJ1-2,TRBV7-8,CASSRRTGDGYTF,TGTGCCAGCAGCCGTCGGACAGGGGATGGCTACACCTTC
once,TRBD1,TRBJ2-1,TRBV15,CATRPGQGVHNEQFF,TGTGCCACCCGCCCCGGCCAGGGGGTACACAATGAGCAGTTCTTC
.,TRBD1,TRBJ2-7,TRBV7-9,CASSFTGDGSHEQYF,TGTGCCAGCAGCTTCACAGGGGATGGTTCCCACGAGCAGTACTTC
.,TRBD2,TRBJ2-1,TRBV12-3/TRBV12-4,CASWEGVDEQFF,TGTGCCAGCTGGGAGGGCGTCGATGAGCAGTTCTTC